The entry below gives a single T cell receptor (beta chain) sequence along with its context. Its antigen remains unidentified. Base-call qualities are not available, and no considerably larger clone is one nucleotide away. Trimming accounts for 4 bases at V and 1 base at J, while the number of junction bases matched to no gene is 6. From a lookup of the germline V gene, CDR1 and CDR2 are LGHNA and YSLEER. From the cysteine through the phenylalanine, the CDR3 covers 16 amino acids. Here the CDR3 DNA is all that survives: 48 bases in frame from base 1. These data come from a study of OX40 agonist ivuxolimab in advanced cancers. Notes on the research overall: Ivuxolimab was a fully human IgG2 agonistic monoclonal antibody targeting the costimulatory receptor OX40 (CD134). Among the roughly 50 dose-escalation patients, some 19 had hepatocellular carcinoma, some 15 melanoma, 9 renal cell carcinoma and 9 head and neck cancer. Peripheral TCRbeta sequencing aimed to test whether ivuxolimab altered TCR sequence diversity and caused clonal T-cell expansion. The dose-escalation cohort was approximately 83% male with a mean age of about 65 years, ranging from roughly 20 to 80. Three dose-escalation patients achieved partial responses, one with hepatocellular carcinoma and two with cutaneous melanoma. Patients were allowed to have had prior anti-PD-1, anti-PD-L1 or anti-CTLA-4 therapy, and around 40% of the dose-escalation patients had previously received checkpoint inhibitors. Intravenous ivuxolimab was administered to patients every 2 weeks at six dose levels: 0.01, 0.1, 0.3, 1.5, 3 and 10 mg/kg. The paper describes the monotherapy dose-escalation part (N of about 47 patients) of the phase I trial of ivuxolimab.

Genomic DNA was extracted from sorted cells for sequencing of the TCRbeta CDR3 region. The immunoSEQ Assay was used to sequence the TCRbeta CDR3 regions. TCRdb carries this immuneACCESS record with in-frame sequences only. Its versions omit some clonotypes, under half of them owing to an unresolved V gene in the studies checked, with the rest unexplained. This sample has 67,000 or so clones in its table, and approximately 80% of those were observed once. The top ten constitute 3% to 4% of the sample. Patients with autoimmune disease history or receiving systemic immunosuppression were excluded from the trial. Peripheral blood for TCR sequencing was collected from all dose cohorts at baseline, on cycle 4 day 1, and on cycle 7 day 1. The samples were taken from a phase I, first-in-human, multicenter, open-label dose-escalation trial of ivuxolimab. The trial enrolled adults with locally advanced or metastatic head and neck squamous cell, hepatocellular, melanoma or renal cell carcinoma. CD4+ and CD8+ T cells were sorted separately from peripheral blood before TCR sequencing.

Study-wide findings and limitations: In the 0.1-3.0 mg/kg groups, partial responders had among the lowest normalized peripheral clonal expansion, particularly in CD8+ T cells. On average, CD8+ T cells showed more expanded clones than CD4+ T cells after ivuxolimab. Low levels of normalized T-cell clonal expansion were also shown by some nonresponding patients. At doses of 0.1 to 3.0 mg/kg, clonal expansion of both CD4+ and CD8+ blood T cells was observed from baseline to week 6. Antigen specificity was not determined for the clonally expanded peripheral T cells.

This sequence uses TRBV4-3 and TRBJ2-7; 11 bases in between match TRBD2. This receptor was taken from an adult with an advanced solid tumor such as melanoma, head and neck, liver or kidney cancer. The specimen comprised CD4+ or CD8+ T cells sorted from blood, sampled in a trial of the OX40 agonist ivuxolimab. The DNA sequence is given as TGCGCCAGCAGCCGAGATAGCGGGAGGGGGTCCTACGAGCAGTACTTC. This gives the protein CASSRDSGRGSYEQYF.